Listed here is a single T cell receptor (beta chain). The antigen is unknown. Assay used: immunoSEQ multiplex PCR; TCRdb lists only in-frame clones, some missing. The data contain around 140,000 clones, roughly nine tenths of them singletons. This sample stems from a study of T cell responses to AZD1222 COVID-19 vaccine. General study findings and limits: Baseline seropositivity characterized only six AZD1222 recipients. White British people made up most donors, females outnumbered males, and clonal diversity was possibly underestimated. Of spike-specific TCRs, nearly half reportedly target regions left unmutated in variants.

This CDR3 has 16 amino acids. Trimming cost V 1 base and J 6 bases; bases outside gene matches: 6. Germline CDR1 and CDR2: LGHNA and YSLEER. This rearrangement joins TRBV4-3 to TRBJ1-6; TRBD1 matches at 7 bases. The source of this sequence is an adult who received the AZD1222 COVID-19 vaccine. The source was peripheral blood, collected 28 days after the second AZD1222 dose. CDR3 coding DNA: TGCGCCAGCAGCCAAGCCGGACAGGTTTTTAATTCACCCCTCCACTTT. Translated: CASSQAGQVFNSPLHF.